Following are 32 T cell receptor beta chains from one sample sequenced in a study of vaccination and CD4 T cells after COVID-19. Which antigens these TCRs recognize remains unknown. Treatment reported: approximately nine-day PBMC culture with coronavirus spike peptide pools or control peptides (ViraFEST assay). Cultured CD4+ T cell DNA underwent sequencing with the Oncomine TCR Beta short-read assay. In TCRdb, the PCR reads were re-called with MiXCR into one record per CDR3 protein. The sample yields under 9,000 distinct CDR3 sequences, around 66% seen once. The sample taken for sequencing was CD4+ T cells from blood, cultured in vitro. These receptor sequences come from a human donor who had recovered from COVID-19.

In its sample, this clonotype was seen a few times. The V and J genes are TRBV27 and TRBJ1-1; a weak D match, TRBD1 (6 bases). Trimming cost V 5 bases and J 0 bases, with 10 bases left between them. The CDR3 is made up of 14 amino acids. Germline V CDR1 and CDR2: MNHEY, SMNVEV (reference sequence). The DNA for the CDR3 is TGTGCCAGCAGTCCCCGGGACATGAACACTGAAGCTTTCTTT. It yields the protein CASSPRDMNTEAFF.

This chain joins TRBV5-4 and TRBJ2-1; TRBD2 matches at 8 bases. The CDR3 is 15 residues long. Per germline, CDR1 SGHNT and CDR2 YYREEE (reference sequence). V lost 0 bases to trimming and J lost 5 bases; unmatched junction nucleotides: 4. CDR3 sequence (DNA): TGTGCCAGCAGCTTGGCCGGGGGGGCAAACAATGAGCAGTTCTTC. Translated, it gives CASSLAGGANNEQFF.

Points on this clonotype: The germline gene is not matched at one end of the junction; a read error may be the cause. V gene TRBV5-4 combines with J gene TRBJ2-1; 8 nucleotides agree with TRBD2. The CDR3 length is 14 residues. Looked up from germline, CDR1 is SGHNT and CDR2 is YYREEE (reference sequence). The CDR3 is CTSSSGGPRNEQFF. In nucleotides, the CDR3 is TGTACCAGCAGTTCGGGGGGGCCTAGGAATGAGCAGTTCTTC.

This rearrangement joins TRBV7-8 to TRBJ2-1; possible D gene TRBD1, 6 bases. The J call may be in error: the DNA end matches TRBJ2-7 better. Germline-derived CDR1 and CDR2 are SGHVS and FQNEAQ. The CDR3 extends over 11 amino acids. The DNA for the CDR3 is TGTGCCAGCAGTCCAGACAGGGAGCAGTACTTC. Its protein product is CASSPDREQYF.

Only one count was recorded for this clonotype. The chain carries TRBV7-9 and TRBJ1-5; D gene unclear. Germline loops: CDR1 SEHNR, CDR2 FQNEAQ (reference sequence). The CDR3 has 14 amino acids. The ends were cut back, 0 bases at V and 5 bases at J, with 8 bases in the middle. CDR3 amino acids: CASSLADRYQPQHF. As DNA, the CDR3 is TGTGCCAGCAGCTTAGCAGACCGTTATCAGCCCCAGCATTTT.

The chain has TRBV19 and TRBJ2-5; D may match TRBD1 or TRBD2 (6 bases each). Trimming stripped 3 bases from V and 5 bases from J, with 16 bases between. The length of the CDR3 is 15 residues. Germline CDR1 and CDR2: LNHDA and SQIVND (reference sequence). The DNA for the CDR3 is TGTGCCAGTAGTATCCCCGGGGGCCGGTGGGAGACCCAGTACTTC. It specifies CASSIPGGRWETQYF.

The rearrangement uses TRBV2 and TRBJ1-5, with 12 bases matching TRBD1. Germline lookup yields CDR1 SNHLY and CDR2 FYNNEI. The V segment lost 4 bases and the J segment 8 bases; nucleotides outside the gene matches: 9. The CDR3 is 16 amino acids. As DNA, the CDR3 is TGTGCCAGCAGTGGGTCCGGGACAGGGGGCCCAAAGCCCCAGCATTTT. Its protein is CASSGSGTGGPKPQHF.

The genes are TRBV27 and TRBJ1-6, with 8 bases lining up with TRBD1. The CDR3 spans 15 residues. The germline CDR1 and CDR2 sequences are MNHEY and SMNVEV (reference sequence). The V segment lost 6 bases and the J segment 4 bases; nucleotides outside the gene matches: 5. DNA of the CDR3: TGTGCCAGCAGCCAGACAGGGGAATATAATTCACCCCTCCACTTT. Its protein is CASSQTGEYNSPLHF.

The chain uses TRBV23-1 and TRBJ1-1; D is unresolved. TRBV23-1 belongs to the ORF category, with a function that is uncertain. CDR3 length equals 13 residues. Between the trimmed V and J ends, which lost 7 bases and 11 bases, there was a span of 20 bases. The CDR3 reads CASTLPQHISAFF. DNA for the CDR3: TGCGCCAGCACCCTCCCCCAGCACATCTCCGCTTTCTTT.

As concerns this clonotype: A clone one base away is much larger, so this may be a read error. The CDR3 end shows no conserved phenylalanine or tryptophan, and so a read error is likely. The chain combines TRBV28 with TRBJ2-7, with D possibly being TRBD2 (6 bases). The ends were cut back, 9 bases at V and 2 bases at J, with 11 bases in the middle. Germline values: CDR1 MDHEN, CDR2 SYDVKM. The CDR3 is 12 residues long. The CDR3 coding sequence is TGTGCCAGTTCCCTAGCGCCCTACGAGCAGTACCTC. It encodes CASSLAPYEQYL.

The chain has TRBV29-1 and TRBJ1-1; D ambiguous. There are 10 residues in the CDR3. Looked up from germline, CDR1 is SQVTM and CDR2 is ANQGSEA. V lost 4 bases, J lost 3 bases, and 3 bases lay in between. The CDR3 reads CSVGHTEAFF. The CDR3 DNA sequence: TGCAGCGTTGGTCACACTGAAGCTTTCTTT. The full variable domain, completed using reference TRBV29-1 and TRBJ1-1, is SAVISQKPSRDICQRGTSLTIQCQVDSQVTMMFWYRQQPGQSLTLIATANQGSEATYESGFVIDKFPISRPNLTFSTLTVSNMSPEDSSIYLCSVGHTEAFFGQGTRLTVV.

The CDR3 loop reads CASSFGGLVPNQPQYF. In nucleotides, the CDR3 is TGTGCCAGCAGTTTTGGGGGGCTGGTCCCCAATCAGCCCCAGTATTTT. V usage is TRBV27 and J usage is TRBJ1-5, with D possibly being TRBD1 or TRBD2 (6 bases each). The end of the DNA is better explained by TRBJ2-3, so the J call may be wrong. Germline V gene sequence: CDR1 MNHEY, CDR2 SMNVEV (reference sequence). CDR3 length: 16 amino acids.

The chain links TRBV4-1 to TRBJ2-1; D gene unclear. This CDR3 region has 12 residues. V lost 8 bases to trimming and J lost 15 bases, with 20 bases between them. In germline, CDR1 is MGHRA, CDR2 YSYEKL. CDR3 region: CASRPSQGRRFF. CDR3 bases: TGCGCCAGCCGTCCCAGCCAAGGGCGGAGGTTCTTC.

The chain combines TRBV2 with TRBJ1-2; D not certain. CDR1 and CDR2 (germline): SNHLY, FYNNEI. The V and J ends lost 3 bases and 4 bases respectively, with 15 bases between them. The CDR3 has 15 residues. CDR3 nucleotide sequence: TGTGCCAGCAGTGAGGTTCAGGCCGCGGGCTATGGCTACACCTTC. It yields the protein CASSEVQAAGYGYTF.

Here the CDR3 reads CSARGGQTNTEAFF. The CDR3, as DNA: TGCAGTGCTAGAGGGGGACAGACGAACACTGAAGCTTTCTTT. The chain is built from TRBV20-1 and TRBJ1-1, with TRBD1 identical over 7 bases. Germline V lookup: CDR1 DFQATT, CDR2 SNEGSKA (reference sequence). CDR3 length: 14 amino acids. With 1 base clipped from V and 1 base from J, the junction kept 3 bases outside the gene matches.

The chain links TRBV12-3 or TRBV12-4 to TRBJ1-1, with TRBD1 matching over 9 bases. This CDR3 has 16 residues. V was pared by 1 base and J by 3 bases, with 6 bases of the junction left unmatched. CDR3 sequence reads: CASSLVDRTGDTEAFF. CDR3 in DNA: TGTGCCAGCAGTTTAGTAGACCGGACAGGGGACACTGAAGCTTTCTTT.

This rearrangement joins TRBV7-9 to TRBJ1-2, with a weak D call TRBD1 (5 bases). Trimming pared 5 bases from V and 8 bases from J, leaving 21 bases between. The CDR3 contains 15 residues. The germline V gene encodes CDR1 SEHNR and CDR2 FQNEAQ (reference sequence). Written as DNA, the CDR3 is TGTGCCAGCAGCCACCCCCTGGCAGGGAAGGGGGGCTACACCTTC. This translates into CASSHPLAGKGGYTF.

This clonotype was seen a few times. This chain uses TRBV11-3 with TRBJ1-1; 7 positions agree with TRBD1. With 5 bases clipped from V and 5 bases from J, the junction kept 11 bases outside the gene matches. The V gene's germline CDR1 is SGHNT and CDR2 YENEEA. The CDR3 is 15 amino acids. Here the CDR3 reads CASSPTPGGWTEAFF. DNA for the CDR3: TGTGCCAGCAGCCCCACCCCAGGGGGATGGACTGAAGCTTTCTTT.

This clonotype occurred once. The rearrangement uses TRBV12-3 or TRBV12-4 and TRBJ2-7; a weak D match, TRBD2 (6 bases). The CDR3 is 12 residues long. V was pared by 5 bases and J by 11 bases, with 16 bases between. CDR3: CASSPDYGGEYF. As DNA, the CDR3 is TGTGCCAGCAGTCCGGACTATGGCGGGGAGTACTTC.

The J gene is TRBJ1-2, the V gene TRBV19; 10 positions agree with TRBD1. This CDR3 is built from 14 residues. Germline V gene sequence: CDR1 LNHDA, CDR2 SQIVND (reference sequence). J gave up 4 bases and V 5 bases, and 4 bases lay outside the gene matches. CDR3 sequence reads: CASSSRDRGYGYTF. CDR3 in DNA: TGTGCCAGTAGTTCCCGGGACAGGGGCTATGGCTACACCTTC.

J is TRBJ2-2 and V is TRBV20-1; 12 nucleotides match TRBD2. Germline V gene data show CDR1 as DFQATT and CDR2 as SNEGSKA (reference sequence). This CDR3 is built from 16 residues. V shed 6 bases and J 1 base; nucleotides not matched to a gene: 6. CDR3 in amino acids: CSAARLAGENTGELFF. The CDR3 DNA sequence: TGCAGTGCCGCAAGACTAGCGGGGGAGAACACCGGGGAGCTGTTTTTT.

This chain connects TRBV7-2 to TRBJ2-3; TRBD1 is a possible D gene (6 bases). The germline V and J ends were trimmed by 0 bases and 5 bases, with 15 bases remaining between them. CDR1 is SGHTA and CDR2 is FQGNSA in the germline V gene. The CDR3 totals 16 residues. CDR3 sequence reads: CASSLAPGVARDTQYF. CDR3 DNA sequence: TGTGCCAGCAGCTTAGCGCCAGGGGTAGCTCGAGATACGCAGTATTTT.

This clonotype was counted once. This chain joins TRBV15 and TRBJ2-5; no definite D call. V was pared by 2 bases and J by 4 bases, with 2 bases between. CDR1 is LNHNV and CDR2 is YYDKDF in the germline V gene (reference sequence). The CDR3 sequence is 11 residues long. The DNA of the CDR3 is TGTGCCACCAGCAGATCAGAGACCCAGTACTTC. Protein product: CATSRSETQYF.

The chain joins TRBV25-1 to TRBJ1-1; D is undetermined. This CDR3 spans 14 amino acids. Trimming removed 6 bases at V and 1 base at J, with 12 bases between. Germline CDR1 is MGHDK and CDR2 is SYGVNS. The DNA of the CDR3 is TGTGCCAGCAGGGATACAGAGCCGAACACTGAAGCTTTCTTT. Translation: CASRDTEPNTEAFF.

This chain uses TRBV6-1 with TRBJ2-2, with D possibly TRBD2 on 7 matching bases. From germline, CDR1 is MNHNS and CDR2 SASEGT. This CDR3 is 15 amino acids long. The V end lost 5 bases, the J end lost 5 bases, and 15 bases lay between the germline ends. The CDR3 nucleotides read TGTGCCAGCAGTAAAGGGGGGGGGCAAACCGGGGAGCTGTTTTTT. This translates into CASSKGGGQTGELFF.

The chain recombines TRBV6-1 with TRBJ2-5; 8 bases fit TRBD1. There are 15 residues in the CDR3. After removal of 2 bases from V and 4 bases from J, the junction contained 6 bases not matched to a gene. The V gene's germline CDR1 is MNHNS and CDR2 SASEGT. As DNA, the CDR3 is TGTGCCAGCAGTGAACGCGGCAGGGGGCCAGAGACCCAGTACTTC. Protein: CASSERGRGPETQYF.

This rearrangement joins TRBV6-1 to TRBJ2-6; D may be TRBD2 (6 bases). V lost 7 bases to trimming and J lost 7 bases, with 14 bases between them. This CDR3 is built from 14 residues. From germline, CDR1 is MNHNS and CDR2 SASEGT. The CDR3, as DNA: TGTGCCAGCACCCCTGGAGGGTCTGCCAACGTCCTGACTTTC. Amino acids: CASTPGGSANVLTF.

The chain couples TRBV20-1 to TRBJ1-1; D not resolved. The V and J ends lost 3 bases and 4 bases respectively, with 9 bases between them. The CDR3 loop spans 12 amino acids. Germline V gene data show CDR1 as DFQATT and CDR2 as SNEGSKA (reference sequence). Written as DNA, the CDR3 is TGCAGTGCTAGCAAGGTGGGCACTGAAGCTTTCTTT. Protein sequence: CSASKVGTEAFF.

This clonotype was found a few times. CDR3 in DNA: TGTGCCACTAGTAGGGGGTCGAACACTGAAGCTTTCTTT. Translating gives CATSRGSNTEAFF. This rearrangement joins TRBV6-1 to TRBJ1-1; tentatively, D is TRBD1 (6 bases). Germline V gene lookup returns CDR1 MNHNS and CDR2 SASEGT. The CDR3 sequence is 13 residues long. V lost 10 bases and J lost 1, with 13 bases in between.

This clonotype showed up just once. The CDR3 nucleotides read TGTGCCAGCAGCTCTTCGGGAGGGTCGCAAGAGACCCAGTACTTC. This gives the protein CASSSSGGSQETQYF. This chain connects TRBV7-8 to TRBJ2-5, with 8 bases fitting TRBD2. Trimming cost V 4 bases and J 2 bases; bases outside gene matches: 6. CDR3 length equals 15 residues. Germline loops: CDR1 SGHVS, CDR2 FQNEAQ.

The V gene is TRBV6-1, the J gene TRBJ1-5, with TRBD1 matching 9 bases. The CDR3 totals 14 residues. Germline V gene sequence: CDR1 MNHNS, CDR2 SASEGT. The V and J ends lost 6 bases and 7 bases, in that order; junction bases with no gene match: 7. The CDR3 DNA sequence: TGTGCCAGCAGCCACCTACAGGGGGCCCAGCCCCAGCATTTT. Residues: CASSHLQGAQPQHF.

Here the CDR3 DNA reads TGTGCCAGCAGTTACTCGTCGACTCCTGACACTGAAGCTTTCTTT. Amino acids: CASSYSSTPDTEAFF. This sequence joins TRBV6-5 and TRBJ1-1; D gene uncertain. Trimming shortened V by 0 bases and J by 3 bases, and 11 bases separated the two germline ends. Germline CDR1 reads MNHEY; CDR2 reads SVGAGI. The length of the CDR3 is 15 residues.